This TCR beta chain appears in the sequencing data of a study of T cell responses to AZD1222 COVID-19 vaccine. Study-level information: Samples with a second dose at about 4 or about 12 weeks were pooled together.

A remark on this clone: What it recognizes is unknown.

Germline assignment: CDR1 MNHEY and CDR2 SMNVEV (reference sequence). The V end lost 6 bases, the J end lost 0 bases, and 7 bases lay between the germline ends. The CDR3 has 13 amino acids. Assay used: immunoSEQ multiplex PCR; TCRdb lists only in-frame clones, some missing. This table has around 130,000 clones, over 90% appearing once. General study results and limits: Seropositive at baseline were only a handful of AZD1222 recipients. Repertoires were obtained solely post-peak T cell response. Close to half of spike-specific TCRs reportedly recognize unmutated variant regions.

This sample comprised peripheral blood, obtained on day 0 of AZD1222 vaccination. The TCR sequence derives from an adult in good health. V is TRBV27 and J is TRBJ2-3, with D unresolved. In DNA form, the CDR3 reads TGTGCCAGCAGCTCCTCTAGCACAGATACGCAGTATTTT. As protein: CASSSSSTDTQYF.